Listed below are T cell receptor beta chains from one sample, sequenced in a study of siplizumab effects on memory and regulatory T cells. Profiled with immunoSEQ multiplex PCR; TCRdb holds only in-frame clones, not every one. The repertoire holds 120,000 or so clones, with about nine tenths as singletons. Sequenced: CD4+ T cells sorted from blood. These receptors originate from a human donor in good health. Each CDR3 is given with its conserved first and last residue. D genes are given only for firm matches. Clone size is shown for a subset of rows, as once, few, many or a class of expanded clone.

TRBJ1-4	TRBD1	-	TRBV29-1	TGCAGCGCCTTGGGTGGGACAGGGCGCGAAAAACTGTTTTTT	CSALGGTGREKLFF
TRBJ2-1	-	-	TRBV30	TGTGCCTGGAGTGTACTGCCGAGTAGCGGTCGCGATGAGCAGTTCTTC	CAWSVLPSSGRDEQFF
TRBJ2-7	-	-	TRBV18	TGTGCCAGCTCACCACCGGGAGGTGAGCAGTACTTC	CASSPPGGEQYF
TRBJ1-2	-	-	TRBV6-5	TGTGCCAGCAGCCGAGACAGGCAAAACTATGGCTACACCTTC	CASSRDRQNYGYTF
TRBJ2-3	TRBD2	-	TRBV5-1	TGCGCCAGCAGCTTAGGACTAGCGGGTTACACAGATACGCAGTATTTT	CASSLGLAGYTDTQYF
TRBJ2-7	-	-	TRBV2	TGTGCCAGCACCCCCCAATACGAGCAGTACTTC	CASTPQYEQYF
TRBJ2-2	-	once	TRBV18	TGTGCCAGCTCACAAAGACAGGTGAACACCGGGGAGCTGTTTTTT	CASSQRQVNTGELFF
TRBJ1-1	-	-	TRBV7-9	TGTGCCAGCAGCCCACACGGGGGGGTGAACACTGAAGCTTTCTTT	CASSPHGGVNTEAFF
TRBJ2-1	TRBD2	few	TRBV7-9	TGTGCCAGCAGCTCCCTAGCGGCTGCCTTCTATGAGCAGTTCTTC	CASSSLAAAFYEQFF
TRBJ2-3	-	-	TRBV5-5	TGTGCCAGCAGCCCTCACCCCGCAGATACGCAGTATTTT	CASSPHPADTQYF